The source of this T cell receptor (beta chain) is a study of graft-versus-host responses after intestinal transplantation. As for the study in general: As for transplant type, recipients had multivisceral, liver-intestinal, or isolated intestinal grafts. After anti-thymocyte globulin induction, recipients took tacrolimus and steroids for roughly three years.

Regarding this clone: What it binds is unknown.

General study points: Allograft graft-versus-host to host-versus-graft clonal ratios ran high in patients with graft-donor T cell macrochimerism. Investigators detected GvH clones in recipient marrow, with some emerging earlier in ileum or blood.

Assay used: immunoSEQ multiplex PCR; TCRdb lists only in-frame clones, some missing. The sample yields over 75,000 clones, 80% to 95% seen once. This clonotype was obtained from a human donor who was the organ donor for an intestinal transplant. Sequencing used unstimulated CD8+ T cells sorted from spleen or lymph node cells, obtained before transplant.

In nucleotides, the CDR3 is TGCGCCAGCAGCTTGACAGGGGAAACAGATACGCAGTATTTT. It specifies CASSLTGETDTQYF. This chain connects TRBV5-1 to TRBJ2-3; 7 nucleotides align to TRBD1. J gave up 3 bases and V 1 base, and 2 bases lay outside the gene matches. Per the germline V gene, CDR1 is SGHRS and CDR2 is YFSETQ. The length of the CDR3 is 14 residues.